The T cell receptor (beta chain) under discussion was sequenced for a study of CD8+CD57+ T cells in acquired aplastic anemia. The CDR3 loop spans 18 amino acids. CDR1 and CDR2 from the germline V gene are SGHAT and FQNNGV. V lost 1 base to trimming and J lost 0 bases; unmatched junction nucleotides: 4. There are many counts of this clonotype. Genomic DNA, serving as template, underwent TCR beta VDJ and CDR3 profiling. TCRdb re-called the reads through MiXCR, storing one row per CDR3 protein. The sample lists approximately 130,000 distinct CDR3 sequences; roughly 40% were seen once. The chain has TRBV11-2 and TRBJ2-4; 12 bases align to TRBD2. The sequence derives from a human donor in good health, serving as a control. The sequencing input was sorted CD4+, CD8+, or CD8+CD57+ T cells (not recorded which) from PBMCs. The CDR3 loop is CASSLGTSGIGAKNIQYF. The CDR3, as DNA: TGTGCCAGCAGCTTAGGGACTAGCGGGATCGGAGCCAAAAACATTCAGTACTTC. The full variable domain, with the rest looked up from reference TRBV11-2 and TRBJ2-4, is EAGVAQSPRYKIIEKRQSVAFWCNPISGHATLYWYQQILGQGPKLLIQFQNNGVVDDSQLPKDRFSAERLKGVDSTLKIQPAKLEDSAVYLCASSLGTSGIGAKNIQYFGAGTRLSVL.